This T cell receptor (beta chain) was found in a study of cytomegalovirus exposure and HLA in healthy donors. Notes on the study in general: As a later analysis revealed, the rate of TCR association differed by HLA locus, with DRB1 most and HLA-C fewest. For presence/absence analyses, sequencing depth was assumed to be roughly uniform across donors. In a later analysis, a missense DCLRE1C variant was linked to TCR beta V- and J-gene trimming.

The CDR3 spans 13 residues. V lost 2 bases to trimming and J lost 6 bases, with 9 bases between them. Germline V gives CDR1 LGHNA, CDR2 YNFKEQ. The PCR ran on 60 Vbeta and 13 Jbeta primers. Here immunoSEQ multiplex PCR was the method, and the copy in TCRdb shows in-frame clones only, minus some. This sample's table reports 29,000 or so clones. At the time of sampling, donors were nominally healthy, though unrecorded immune exposures were likely. As for this clone: The antigen is unknown.

The V call is TRBV4-2, the J call TRBJ2-3, with a weak D call TRBD2 (6 bases). The TCR originated in a man aged 25-40 years in good health and CMV-seronegative. The sequenced material came from PBMCs. The CDR3 DNA reads as TGTGCCAGCAGCCAAATCCTAGCGGATACGCAGTATTTT. Residues: CASSQILADTQYF.